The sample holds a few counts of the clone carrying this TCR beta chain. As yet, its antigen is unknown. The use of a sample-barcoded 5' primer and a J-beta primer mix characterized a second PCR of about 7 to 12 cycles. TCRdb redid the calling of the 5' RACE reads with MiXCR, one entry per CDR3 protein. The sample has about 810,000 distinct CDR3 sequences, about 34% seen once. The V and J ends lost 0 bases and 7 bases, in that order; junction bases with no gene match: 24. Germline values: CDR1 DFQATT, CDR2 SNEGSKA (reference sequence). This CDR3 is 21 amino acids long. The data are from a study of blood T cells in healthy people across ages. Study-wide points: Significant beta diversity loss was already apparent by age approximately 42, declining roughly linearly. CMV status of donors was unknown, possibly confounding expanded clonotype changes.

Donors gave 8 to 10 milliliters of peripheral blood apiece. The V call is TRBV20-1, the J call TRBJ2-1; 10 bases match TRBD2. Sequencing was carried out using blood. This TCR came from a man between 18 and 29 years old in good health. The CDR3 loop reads CSARDWLGGVIAGGGTNEQFF. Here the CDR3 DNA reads TGCAGTGCTAGAGATTGGTTGGGCGGGGTCATAGCGGGGGGCGGAACAAATGAGCAGTTCTTC.